One T cell receptor beta chain is described in this entry. The record originates from a study of blood T cell repertoires in COVID-19. In the original processing: Amplification of reference gene primers provided the estimated nucleated cell counts. The repertoire was sequenced with immunoSEQ multiplex PCR; TCRdb's copy has only in-frame clones and lacks some. V, J and clone size are taken as reported in that table, and D and trimming were inferred from the DNA itself. Of about 87,000 clones listed, roughly 87% are singletons. V gave up 5 bases and J gave up 6 bases, with 20 bases separating them. Germline V gene sequence: CDR1 ENHRY, CDR2 SYGVKD. The CDR3 loop spans 15 amino acids.

The sample comprised peripheral blood. The chain carries TRBV10-3 and TRBJ2-7, with D maybe TRBD2 (5 bases). This clonotype originated in a woman of 80 years or more with active COVID-19. The CDR3 bases are TGTGCCATCAGTACCTTCGGGGTTAAGGTCGGCGAGCAGTACTTC. It is translated as CAISTFGVKVGEQYF.